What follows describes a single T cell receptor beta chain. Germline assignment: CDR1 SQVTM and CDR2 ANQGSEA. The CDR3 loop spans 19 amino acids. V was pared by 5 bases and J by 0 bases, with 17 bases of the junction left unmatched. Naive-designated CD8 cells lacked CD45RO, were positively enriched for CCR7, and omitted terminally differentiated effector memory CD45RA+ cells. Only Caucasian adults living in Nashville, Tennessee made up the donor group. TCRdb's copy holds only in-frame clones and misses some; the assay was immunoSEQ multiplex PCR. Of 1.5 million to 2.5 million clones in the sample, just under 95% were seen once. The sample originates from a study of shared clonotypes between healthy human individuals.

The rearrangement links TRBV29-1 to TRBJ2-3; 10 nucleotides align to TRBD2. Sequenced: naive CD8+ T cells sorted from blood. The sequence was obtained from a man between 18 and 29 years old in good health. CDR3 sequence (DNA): TGCAGCGTTCGTAAGACCGGGACTAGCGTAAAAAAGAGCACAGATACGCAGTATTTT. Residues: CSVRKTGTSVKKSTDTQYF.